The T cell receptor (beta chain) described here comes from a study of T cell responses to AZD1222 COVID-19 vaccine. Study as a whole: Some second doses came at about 4 weeks and others at about 12 weeks; these were pooled. Broader study findings: Vaccine-related CD4 TCRs covered spike, predominating at 160-218 and 743-854. Donors skewed white British and female; clonal diversity was possibly underestimated.

The CDR3 contains 15 residues. Germline CDR1 and CDR2: LNHNV and YYDKDF (reference sequence). Trimming left V 7 bases short and J 4 bases short, with 18 bases between. As to this clone: Antigen unknown.

TCRdb keeps only in-frame clones here, not all; method: immunoSEQ multiplex PCR. The sample has 130,000 or so clones, about 93% seen once. This material consisted of peripheral blood, taken on day 0 of AZD1222 vaccination. This receptor was taken from an adult in good health. The chain is built from TRBV15 and TRBJ2-3, with D tentatively TRBD1 or TRBD2 (5 bases each). The CDR3 DNA follows: TGTGCCACCAACCGGGACGGTTTAAGCGCAGATACGCAGTATTTT. Translated: CATNRDGLSADTQYF. The full variable domain, rest sourced from reference TRBV15 and TRBJ2-3, is DAMVIQNPRYQVTQFGKPVTLSCSQTLNHNVMYWYQQKSSQAPKLLFHYYDKDFNNEADTPDNFQSRRPNTSFCFLDIRSPGLGDTAMYLCATNRDGLSADTQYFGPGTRLTVL.